The 23 T cell receptor beta chains below all came from one sample that was sequenced in a study of OX40 agonist ivuxolimab in advanced cancers. Libraries were prepared by immunoSEQ multiplex PCR; TCRdb keeps only in-frame clonotypes and omits some of them. This sample has about 89,000 clones, with 70% to 90% found just once. The input for sequencing was CD4+ or CD8+ T cells sorted from blood, taken in a trial of the OX40 agonist ivuxolimab. These receptor sequences come from an adult with an advanced solid tumor such as melanoma, head and neck, liver or kidney cancer.

The V gene is TRBV27, the J gene TRBJ1-3, with TRBD1 as a possible D gene (5 bases). With 5 bases removed from V and 2 bases from J, the gap between germline ends came to 10 bases. Per germline, CDR1 MNHEY and CDR2 SMNVEV (reference sequence). The CDR3 is 14 residues long. The CDR3 protein is CASSIPGPGNTIYF. CDR3 bases: TGTGCCAGCAGTATTCCGGGACCTGGAAACACCATATATTTT.

The chain combines TRBV27 with TRBJ2-2; 7 bases match TRBD1. Germline-derived CDR1 and CDR2 are MNHEY and SMNVEV (reference sequence). The CDR3 is made up of 13 amino acids. The J segment lost 7 bases and the V segment lost 10 bases, leaving 9 bases of the junction unmatched. The CDR3 spells CAIRQGLVGELFF. CDR3 DNA sequence: TGTGCCATCCGACAGGGTTTGGTCGGGGAGCTGTTTTTT.

This clone showed up just a few times. The chain uses TRBV7-9 and TRBJ1-2; no clear D gene. The germline V and J ends were trimmed by 4 bases and 7 bases, with 16 bases remaining between them. Germline V gives CDR1 SEHNR, CDR2 FQNEAQ (reference sequence). CDR3 size: 14 residues. The DNA for the CDR3 is TGTGCCAGCAGCTCCCGAGTCCCCGAGACTGGCTACACCTTC. This sequence encodes CASSSRVPETGYTF.

The chain couples TRBV11-1 to TRBJ1-2; D is perhaps TRBD1 (5 bases). The CDR3 runs to 15 residues. CDR1 is SGHAT, CDR2 FQDESV, per germline (reference sequence). Between the trimmed V and J ends, which lost 5 bases and 4 bases, there was a span of 17 bases. CDR3 region: CASSHGTLDGYGYTF. Written as DNA, the CDR3 is TGTGCCAGCAGCCACGGGACGCTTGACGGCTATGGCTACACCTTC.

The CDR3 loop is CASSIRGGTEAFF. CDR3 nucleotide sequence: TGTGCCAGTAGTATACGGGGGGGAACTGAAGCTTTCTTT. This chain uses TRBV19 with TRBJ1-1, with D maybe TRBD1 (5 bases). Trimming took 2 bases from V and 5 from J, leaving 9 bases between them. CDR3 size: 13 residues. Germline loops: CDR1 LNHDA, CDR2 SQIVND (reference sequence).

This chain links TRBV19 with TRBJ2-3; D is unclear. Trimming removed 1 base at V and 5 bases at J, with 1 base between. The CDR3 is 11 residues long. The germline gives CDR1 LNHDA, CDR2 SQIVND (reference sequence). CDR3: CASSIGDTQYF. CDR3 DNA: TGTGCCAGTAGTATAGGAGATACGCAGTATTTT. Together with reference TRBV19 and TRBJ2-3, the CDR3 gives the full variable domain: DGGITQSPKYLFRKEGQNVTLSCEQNLNHDAMYWYRQDPGQGLRLIYYSQIVNDFQKGDIAEGYSVSREKKESFPLTVTSAQKNPTAFYLCASSIGDTQYFGPGTRLTVL.

This chain uses TRBV4-1 with TRBJ1-2; no clear D. CDR1 and CDR2 from the germline V gene are MGHRA and YSYEKL. CDR3 length equals 14 residues. V was cut by 3 bases and J by 2 bases, with 10 bases left in between. The CDR3 here is CASSHRGINYGYTF. CDR3 nucleotides: TGCGCCAGCAGCCATCGGGGAATCAACTATGGCTACACCTTC.

V usage is TRBV10-3 and J usage is TRBJ2-1, with 13 bases matching TRBD2. Per germline, CDR1 ENHRY and CDR2 SYGVKD. The V gene end was trimmed by 3 bases and the J gene end by 6 bases; junction bases not matched to a gene: 5. This CDR3 has 16 residues. The CDR3 bases are TGTGCCATCAGTGACCTAGGACTAGCGGGGGTCAATGAGCAGTTCTTC. Translation: CAISDLGLAGVNEQFF.

This sequence joins TRBV6-1 and TRBJ1-5; D call uncertain. Trimming took 4 bases from V and 0 from J, leaving 4 bases between them. The germline V gene has CDR1 MNHNS and CDR2 SASEGT. The CDR3 is 13 amino acids. The CDR3 nucleotides are TGTGCCAGCAGTGTAGATAGCAATCAGCCCCAGCATTTT. It translates to CASSVDSNQPQHF.

The chain is built from TRBV9 and TRBJ1-6; no clear D. V lost 2 bases and J lost 0, with 3 bases in between. The CDR3 covers 14 residues. In germline, CDR1 is SGDLS, CDR2 YYNGEE. CDR3 protein: CASSVSSYNSPLHF. The CDR3 DNA is TGTGCCAGCAGCGTCAGCTCCTATAATTCACCCCTCCACTTT.

The rearrangement uses TRBV11-2 and TRBJ2-4; D is uncertain. Trimming left V 4 bases short and J 15 bases short, with 22 bases between. The CDR3 runs 14 residues. Germline CDR1 is SGHAT and CDR2 is FQNNGV. CDR3 amino acids: CASSSSASAAPSYF. The CDR3 DNA reads TGTGCCAGCAGCTCCTCGGCCTCTGCGGCCCCGTCGTACTTC.

This clone appeared a few times. This sequence joins TRBV10-1 and TRBJ1-2; no clear D gene. CDR1 is WNHNN and CDR2 is SYGVQD in the germline V gene (reference sequence). The V and J ends lost 0 bases and 8 bases respectively, with 16 bases between them. This CDR3 comprises 15 residues. Here the CDR3 DNA reads TGCGCCAGCAGTGAGTCGAGTGGCTACACAGAAGGCTACACCTTC. Amino acids: CASSESSGYTEGYTF.

The rearrangement uses TRBV5-6 and TRBJ2-7; 7 bases match TRBD1. CDR1 is SGHDT and CDR2 is YYEEEE in the germline V gene. CDR3 size: 14 residues. The trim removed 3 bases at V and 2 bases at J, leaving 5 bases unmatched. CDR3 amino acids: CASSSPGQPYEQYF. CDR3 sequence (DNA): TGTGCCAGCAGCTCGCCGGGACAGCCCTACGAGCAGTACTTC.

Written as DNA, the CDR3 is TGTGCCAGCAGCTTGGGGGACTATCGTGCCTACGAGCAGTACTTC. This translates into CASSLGDYRAYEQYF. The rearrangement uses TRBV5-8 and TRBJ2-7, with 7 bases identical to TRBD2. This CDR3 spans 15 amino acids. CDR1 and CDR2 from the germline V gene are SGHTS and YDEGEE. With 0 bases clipped from V and 2 bases from J, the junction kept 5 bases outside the gene matches.

This chain joins TRBV14 and TRBJ2-7; D unresolved. With 4 bases removed from V and 2 bases from J, the gap between germline ends came to 12 bases. CDR1 and CDR2 (germline): SGHDN, FVKESK. CDR3 length equals 14 residues. The CDR3 sequence is CASSPAGWAYEQYF. The DNA of the CDR3 is TGTGCCAGCAGCCCCGCCGGGTGGGCCTACGAGCAGTACTTC.

The CDR3 spells CASSLWTGSNSPLHF. The CDR3 DNA reads TGTGCCAGCAGCCTCTGGACGGGGAGCAATTCACCCCTCCACTTT. This sequence joins TRBV7-9 and TRBJ1-6, with no clear D. CDR3 length: 15 amino acids. Germline V gene sequence: CDR1 SEHNR, CDR2 FQNEAQ (reference sequence). V lost 5 bases, J lost 7 bases, and 15 bases lay in between.

This clone was found a few times. The chain joins TRBV7-2 to TRBJ2-5, with TRBD2 identical over 9 bases. CDR3 size: 17 residues. With V trimmed by 0 bases and J by 5 bases, 10 bases remained unmatched. CDR1 and CDR2 (germline): SGHTA, FQGNSA. The CDR3 protein is CASSLALAGQPWETQYF. The CDR3 DNA follows: TGTGCCAGCAGCTTAGCACTAGCGGGTCAACCCTGGGAGACCCAGTACTTC.

The chain uses TRBV10-3 and TRBJ1-1, with a possible D match to TRBD1 (5 bases). Trimming took 2 bases from V and 2 from J, leaving 9 bases between them. CDR3 length: 14 amino acids. Per germline, CDR1 ENHRY and CDR2 SYGVKD. The CDR3 reads CAISEGTDNTEAFF. The CDR3, as DNA: TGTGCCATCAGTGAGGGGACGGACAACACTGAAGCTTTCTTT.

This chain joins TRBV9 and TRBJ1-1; D call uncertain. V was cut by 1 base and J by 1 base, with 14 bases left in between. This CDR3 is 16 amino acids long. CDR1 SGDLS and CDR2 YYNGEE come from the germline V gene. This CDR3 reads CASSVTGLWGNTEAFF. CDR3 DNA: TGTGCCAGCAGCGTAACGGGGTTATGGGGGAACACTGAAGCTTTCTTT.

This chain uses TRBV6-4 with TRBJ2-2; 9 bases fit TRBD2. CDR1 is MRHNA, CDR2 SNTAGT, per germline. This CDR3 has 18 amino acids. With V trimmed by 0 bases and J by 0 bases, 5 bases remained unmatched. Here the CDR3 DNA reads TGTGCCAGCAGTGACTCAGTTAGCGGGGGAGCGAACACCGGGGAGCTGTTTTTT. Amino acids: CASSDSVSGGANTGELFF.

The chain recombines TRBV6-4 with TRBJ2-2; D unresolved. The germline V gene encodes CDR1 MRHNA and CDR2 SNTAGT. V was clipped by 4 bases and J by 3 bases, with 6 bases between them. The CDR3 totals 13 residues. For the CDR3, the DNA is TGTGCCAGCAGTGCAACCGACACCGGGGAGCTGTTTTTT. It specifies CASSATDTGELFF.

V and J are TRBV12-5 and TRBJ2-3; TRBD1 matches at 7 bases. Germline loops: CDR1 LGHNT, CDR2 FRNRAP. J gave up 2 bases and V 5 bases, and 4 bases lay outside the gene matches. The CDR3 has 14 residues. CDR3 residues: CASGTGTVTDTQYF. CDR3 nucleotide sequence: TGTGCTAGTGGTACTGGGACAGTCACAGATACGCAGTATTTT.

V and J are TRBV6-1 and TRBJ1-2; the D gene is possibly TRBD1 (6 bases). V was cut by 3 bases and J by 5 bases, with 13 bases left in between. The CDR3 is 14 amino acids. The germline gives CDR1 MNHNS, CDR2 SASEGT. The CDR3: CASSEAGGGYGYTF. CDR3 DNA sequence: TGTGCCAGCAGTGAGGCCGGGGGCGGGTATGGCTACACCTTC.